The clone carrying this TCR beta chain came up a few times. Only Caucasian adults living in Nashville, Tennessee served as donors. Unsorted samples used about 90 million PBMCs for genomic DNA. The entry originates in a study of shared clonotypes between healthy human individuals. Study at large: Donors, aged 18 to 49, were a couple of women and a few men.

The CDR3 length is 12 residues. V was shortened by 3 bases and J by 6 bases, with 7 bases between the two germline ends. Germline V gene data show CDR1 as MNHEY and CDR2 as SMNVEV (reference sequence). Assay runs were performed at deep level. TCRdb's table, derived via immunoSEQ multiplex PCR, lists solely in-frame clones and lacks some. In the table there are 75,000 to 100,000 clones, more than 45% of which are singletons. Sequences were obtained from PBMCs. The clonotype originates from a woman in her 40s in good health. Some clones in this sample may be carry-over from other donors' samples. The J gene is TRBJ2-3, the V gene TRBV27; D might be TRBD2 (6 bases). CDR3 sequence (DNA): TGTGCCAGCAGTTTTCGGGGGGATACGCAGTATTTT. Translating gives CASSFRGDTQYF.